A single sample gave rise to the 21 T cell receptor beta chains below, sequenced in a study of cytomegalovirus exposure and HLA in healthy donors. PCR used 60 Vbeta primers and 13 Jbeta primers. Libraries were prepared by immunoSEQ multiplex PCR; TCRdb keeps only in-frame clonotypes and omits some of them. The sample consists of 130,000 to 150,000 clones, 78% of them appearing once. Specimen: PBMCs. The receptor source for this set is a woman aged 18-29 years in good health and CMV-seropositive.

The chain carries TRBV1 and TRBJ1-6. TRBV1 is shown as a pseudogene. CDR3 length: 19 amino acids. Here the CDR3 reads CTSSQKMPILSSYNSPLHF. CDR3 bases: TGCACCAGCAGCCAAAAAATGCCAATCCTGAGCTCCTATAATTCACCCCTCCACTTT.

In DNA, the CDR3 is TGTGCCAGCAGCTTGGGGACAGGGGGCACCGGGGAGCTGTTTTTT. Its translation is CASSLGTGGTGELFF. This chain joins TRBV5-5 and TRBJ2-2; TRBD1 matches at 10 bases. This CDR3 is 15 amino acids long. V lost 0 bases, J lost 4 bases, and 0 bases stayed unmatched. Germline lookup yields CDR1 SGHKS and CDR2 YYEKEE (reference sequence).

This clone was detected once. The CDR3 reads CASSEGANTEAFF. DNA of the CDR3: TGTGCCAGCAGTGAGGGGGCGAACACTGAAGCTTTCTTT. The rearrangement uses TRBV2 and TRBJ1-1, with D maybe TRBD1 (6 bases). The ends were cut back, 3 bases at V and 1 base at J, with 6 bases in the middle. Looked up from germline, CDR1 is SNHLY and CDR2 is FYNNEI. The CDR3 loop spans 13 amino acids.

The chain uses TRBV7-9 and TRBJ1-5, with TRBD1 matching 11 bases. Germline loops: CDR1 SEHNR, CDR2 FQNEAQ (reference sequence). The CDR3 totals 18 residues. Germline trimming cut 0 bases from V and 7 bases from J; bases unmatched to any gene: 11. CDR3: CASSLAIGTGGSGQPQHF. The CDR3 DNA follows: TGTGCCAGCAGCTTAGCGATAGGGACAGGGGGTTCGGGACAGCCCCAGCATTTT.

The V call is TRBV7-2, the J call TRBJ2-7; a possible D gene is TRBD2 (6 bases). This CDR3 has 15 residues. Germline CDR1 and CDR2: SGHTA and FQGNSA. Between the trimmed V and J ends, which lost 1 base and 5 bases, there was a span of 15 bases. The chain's CDR3 is CASSLDGGNGDEQYF. The DNA of the CDR3 is TGTGCCAGCAGCTTAGATGGGGGGAACGGGGACGAGCAGTACTTC.

This clone was picked up a small number of times. The chain carries TRBV4-3 and TRBJ1-2; tentative D call: TRBD1 (6 bases). Germline V gene lookup returns CDR1 LGHNA and CDR2 YSLEER. The CDR3 runs to 15 residues. Trimming took off 2 bases at V and 4 bases at J, with 14 bases between the two ends. The CDR3, as DNA: TGCGCCAGCAGCCAATGGACCACAGGGTTCTATGGCTACACCTTC. Translation gives CASSQWTTGFYGYTF.

CDR3 coding DNA: TGTGCCAGCAGTTTAAGACAGGGTGGAACTTTCTTT. Its translation: CASSLRQGGTFF. This chain joins TRBV28 and TRBJ1-1, with TRBD1 matching 7 bases. This CDR3 comprises 12 residues. The germline V gene encodes CDR1 MDHEN and CDR2 SYDVKM. The junction had 6 bases not matched to a gene; V was cut back by 2 bases and J by 12 bases.

This clone was detected once. The chain is built from TRBV2 and TRBJ2-5; D is uncertain. The CDR3 contains 15 residues. Trimming cost V 1 base and J 4 bases, with 13 bases left between them. Germline assignment: CDR1 SNHLY and CDR2 FYNNEI. CDR3 residues: CASSEVLAILETQYF. For the CDR3, the DNA is TGTGCCAGCAGTGAAGTTTTGGCCATCTTAGAGACCCAGTACTTC. The variable domain in full, with the rest retrieved from reference TRBV2 and TRBJ2-5, is EPEVTQTPSHQVTQMGQEVILRCVPISNHLYFYWYRQILGQKVEFLVSFYNNEISEKSEIFDDQFSVERPDGSNFTLKIRSTKLEDSAMYFCASSEVLAILETQYFGPGTRLLVL.

The chain joins TRBV6-5 to TRBJ2-7; 9 nucleotides line up with TRBD2. Germline V gene data show CDR1 as MNHEY and CDR2 as SVGAGI. V was clipped by 5 bases and J by 1 base; unmatched bases: 6. The CDR3 loop spans 15 amino acids. The CDR3 nucleotides are TGTGCCAGCAGTCGGGGAGCGGGGGGATCCTACGAGCAGTACTTC. Encoded protein: CASSRGAGGSYEQYF.

The chain uses TRBV6-1 and TRBJ2-5; D is perhaps TRBD2 (5 bases). Near its end, the DNA agrees better with TRBJ2-7, so the J call may be wrong. CDR3 length equals 13 residues. Germline assignment: CDR1 MNHNS and CDR2 SASEGT. The CDR3 sequence is CASSRQADLEQYF. In DNA form, the CDR3 reads TGTGCCAGCTCAAGACAAGCGGACCTCGAGCAGTACTTC.

This clone has more than one count but fewer than ten. This chain links TRBV7-8 with TRBJ2-1, with 15 bases matching TRBD2. Germline V gene data show CDR1 as SGHVS and CDR2 as FQNEAQ. The CDR3 spans 15 residues. The V segment lost 5 bases and the J segment 16 bases; nucleotides outside the gene matches: 12. The CDR3 coding sequence is TGTGCCAGCAGCCGGACTAGCGGGGGGGCCCAGTTGGTTTTCTTC. Its translation: CASSRTSGGAQLVFF.

The chain carries TRBV6-6 and TRBJ1-1, with D possibly TRBD1 on 5 matching bases. Per the germline V gene, CDR1 is MNHNY and CDR2 is SVGAGI (reference sequence). This CDR3 contains 14 residues. Trimming left V 0 bases short and J 6 bases short, with 11 bases between. The CDR3 region has the DNA TGTGCCAGCAGTTACTCGACAGCCAGTCCTGAAGCTTTCTTT. Translated, it gives CASSYSTASPEAFF.

In this sample, this clone turned up a few times. V usage is TRBV19 and J usage is TRBJ1-1, with D possibly TRBD1 on 5 matching bases. From germline, CDR1 is LNHDA and CDR2 SQIVND (reference sequence). Trimming stripped 5 bases from V and 5 bases from J, with 15 bases between. The CDR3 consists of 14 residues. As DNA, the CDR3 is TGTGCCAGTAGTCCCCAGGGATCGGGTACTGAAGCTTTCTTT. It translates to CASSPQGSGTEAFF.

The chain links TRBV11-2 to TRBJ2-1; possibly TRBD2 for D (6 bases). The CDR3 spans 16 residues. Germline CDR1 is SGHAT and CDR2 is FQNNGV. V lost 6 bases and J lost 0, with 15 bases in between. CDR3 nucleotide sequence: TGTGCCAGCAGGTCCGGGACTTCACTCTCCTACAATGAGCAGTTCTTC. This encodes CASRSGTSLSYNEQFF.

V and J are TRBV28 and TRBJ2-7, with D possibly TRBD1 on 5 matching bases. CDR3 length equals 14 residues. V lost 2 bases and J 2 bases, leaving 10 bases between the germline ends. Per germline, CDR1 MDHEN and CDR2 SYDVKM. This CDR3 reads CASSLAGIPYEQYF. CDR3 DNA: TGTGCCAGCAGTTTAGCAGGGATCCCCTACGAGCAGTACTTC.

The chain couples TRBV6-1 to TRBJ2-3; 7 bases are a match to TRBD2. The junction had 8 bases not matched to a gene; V was cut back by 0 bases and J by 2 bases. The germline V gene has CDR1 MNHNS and CDR2 SASEGT. This CDR3 has 17 amino acids. The CDR3 is CASSEAGGTGYTDTQYF. The CDR3 nucleotides read TGTGCCAGCAGTGAAGCGGGGGGGACGGGATACACAGATACGCAGTATTTT.

The V and J genes are TRBV9 and TRBJ2-3; 9 bases fit TRBD2. The germline gives CDR1 SGDLS, CDR2 YYNGEE. The trim removed 3 bases at V and 1 base at J, leaving 3 bases unmatched. CDR3 length: 15 residues. The CDR3 DNA reads TGTGCCAGCAGCGCCCCTAGCGGGGGCACAGATACGCAGTATTTT. Amino acid sequence: CASSAPSGGTDTQYF.

This clone was seen only a few times. The CDR3 is CASSPHSSNQPQHF. CDR3 nucleotides: TGTGCCAGCAGCCCCCACTCTAGCAATCAGCCCCAGCATTTT. This chain connects TRBV7-8 to TRBJ1-5; D unclear. The CDR3 runs 14 residues. CDR1 SGHVS and CDR2 FQNEAQ come from the germline V gene. V lost 5 bases, J lost 0 bases, and 8 bases lay in between.

The gene calls are TRBV6-1 and TRBJ1-1, with a tentative D call TRBD1 (6 bases). Germline V lookup: CDR1 MNHNS, CDR2 SASEGT. Trimming removed 3 bases from V and 7 bases from J, with 18 bases in between. CDR3 length equals 15 residues. CDR3 sequence: CASSDRVGGGSEAFF. As DNA, the CDR3 is TGTGCCAGCAGTGATCGTGTAGGGGGGGGGAGTGAAGCTTTCTTT.

This clone was seen more than once but under ten times. The rearrangement uses TRBV11-1 and TRBJ2-5; D is possibly TRBD1 (5 bases). V gave up 5 bases and J gave up 2 bases, with 18 bases separating them. In germline, CDR1 is SGHAT, CDR2 FQDESV (reference sequence). The CDR3 loop spans 16 amino acids. DNA of the CDR3: TGTGCCAGCAGCCAGGGCAATCCCTCCCTACAAGAGACCCAGTACTTC. It translates to CASSQGNPSLQETQYF.

A few counts support this clone. V and J are TRBV2 and TRBJ2-1; 8 bases agree with TRBD2. Unmatched junction bases numbered 7, after V lost 5 bases and J lost 7 bases. Germline loops: CDR1 SNHLY, CDR2 FYNNEI. The CDR3 spans 14 residues. The CDR3 DNA reads TGTGCCAGCAGTTTAACTAGCGGTGAAAATGAGCAGTTCTTC. The encoded protein is CASSLTSGENEQFF.